These T cell receptor beta chains were read from a single sample in a study of PD-1 blockade in classical Hodgkin lymphoma. TCRdb's copy holds only in-frame clones and misses some; the assay was immunoSEQ multiplex PCR. The sample has over 14,000 clones, roughly nine tenths seen once. The sequenced sample was CD8+ T cells from blood. These receptor sequences come from a human donor with classical Hodgkin lymphoma. Each CDR3 is given with its conserved first and last residue. D genes are given only for firm matches. Size values are once, few and many counts, or a class for expanded clones, and some rows have none.

D: TRBD1; size: -; J: TRBJ2-5; V: TRBV5-1; DNA: TGCGCCAGCAGCCCGGGACAGGCAGTCCAAGAGACCCAGTACTTC; CDR3: CASSPGQAVQETQYF
D: -; size: -; J: TRBJ1-2; V: TRBV6-1; DNA: TGTGCCAGCAGCCCCCTGGGGGTGGTAGGCTACACCTTC; CDR3: CASSPLGVVGYTF
D: TRBD2; size: -; J: TRBJ2-1; V: TRBV23-1; DNA: TGCGCCAGCAGTATGCTAGCGGGAGATCAGAATGAGCAGTTCTTC; CDR3: CASSMLAGDQNEQFF
D: TRBD1; size: -; J: TRBJ2-1; V: TRBV2; DNA: TGTGCCAGCAGTGATCAGTTCAGGGGGTTAGATGAGCAGTTCTTC; CDR3: CASSDQFRGLDEQFF
D: -; size: -; J: TRBJ2-3; V: TRBV28; DNA: TGTGCCAGCAGTTTACCCCTTTACCAGGACCCCAAAGTACAAGATACGCAGTATTTT; CDR3: CASSLPLYQDPKVQDTQYF
D: -; size: -; J: TRBJ2-7; V: TRBV10-3; DNA: TGTGCCATCAGTGAGTCGCCGTACGAGCAGTACTTC; CDR3: CAISESPYEQYF
D: TRBD2; size: -; J: TRBJ2-1; V: TRBV4-1; DNA: TGCGCCAGCAGCCAAAGACTAGCGGCTAATGAGCAGTTCTTC; CDR3: CASSQRLAANEQFF
D: TRBD1; size: -; J: TRBJ1-1; V: TRBV7-2; DNA: TGTGCCAGCAGCTATAAACAGGGGCTGAACACTGAAGCTTTCTTT; CDR3: CASSYKQGLNTEAFF
D: TRBD2; size: -; J: TRBJ2-7; V: TRBV9; DNA: TGTGCCAGCAGCGGGCCCGAGCGGGAAAACTTCTACGAGCAGTACTTC; CDR3: CASSGPERENFYEQYF
D: -; size: -; J: TRBJ2-1; V: TRBV10-1; DNA: TGCGCCAGCAGTGAGTCGTCGGGCCGTGAGCAGTTCTTC; CDR3: CASSESSGREQFF
D: -; size: -; J: TRBJ2-7; V: TRBV4-1; DNA: TGCGCCAGCAGCCAAATGGAGCGGTCCGAGCAGTACTTC; CDR3: CASSQMERSEQYF
D: TRBD2; size: -; J: TRBJ2-3; V: TRBV27; DNA: TGTGCCAGCAGTTTAAGTTCGGGGACTAGCGCCAATACGCAGTATTTT; CDR3: CASSLSSGTSANTQYF
D: -; size: once; J: TRBJ2-1; V: TRBV27; DNA: TGTGCCAGCAGTTACCCCGACAGCTACAATGAGCAGTTCTTC; CDR3: CASSYPDSYNEQFF
D: TRBD2; size: -; J: TRBJ2-1; V: TRBV11-2; DNA: TGTGCCAGCAGCCCACAGTACCAGCGGGGCTACAATGAGCAGTTCTTC; CDR3: CASSPQYQRGYNEQFF
D: TRBD2; size: -; J: TRBJ2-1; V: TRBV27; DNA: TGTGCCAGCATCCCCGGGACTAGCGGAAACAATGAGCAGTTCTTC; CDR3: CASIPGTSGNNEQFF
D: -; size: -; J: TRBJ2-5; V: TRBV10-1; DNA: TGCGCCAGCAGTTGGACAGCCTGCACCCCCGTCGAGGAGACCCAGTACTTC; CDR3: CASSWTACTPVEETQYF
D: -; size: -; J: TRBJ2-7; V: TRBV6-1; DNA: TGTGCCAGCAGTGAATCGGGGGTCTCCTACGAGCAGTACTTC; CDR3: CASSESGVSYEQYF
D: TRBD2; size: -; J: TRBJ2-1; V: TRBV6-5; DNA: TGTGCCAGCAGTTACTCGGGACTAGCGGGAGAAGGGCAGTTCTTC; CDR3: CASSYSGLAGEGQFF
D: -; size: -; J: TRBJ2-1; V: TRBV7-9; DNA: TGTGCCAGCACCCCGTTGGGGGAGCAGTTCTTC; CDR3: CASTPLGEQFF
D: -; size: once; J: TRBJ2-2; V: TRBV28; DNA: TGTGCCAGCAGCTTATATTGGACAACACAGTCCCGGGGCGGGGAGCTGTTTTTT; CDR3: CASSLYWTTQSRGGELFF
D: -; size: -; J: TRBJ2-5; V: TRBV7-9; DNA: TGTGCCAGCATCCCGGGTTCCTCGGAGACCCAGTACTTC; CDR3: CASIPGSSETQYF
D: -; size: once; J: TRBJ1-1; V: TRBV30; DNA: TGTGCCTGGACCCCGCGGCAGAACACTGAAGCTTTCTTT; CDR3: CAWTPRQNTEAFF
D: TRBD2; size: -; J: TRBJ2-1; V: TRBV9; DNA: TGTGCCAGCAGCGTAGGACTAGCGGGAGCTACTGAGCAGTTCTTC; CDR3: CASSVGLAGATEQFF
D: -; size: -; J: TRBJ2-2; V: TRBV4-1; DNA: TGCGCCAGCAGCCCTTTGGGACTCTGGCCCGGGGAGCTGTTTTTT; CDR3: CASSPLGLWPGELFF
D: TRBD2; size: -; J: TRBJ2-1; V: TRBV13; DNA: TGTGCCAGCAGCTCTACGGGACTAGCGGGACCAAAATACAATGAGCAGTTCTTC; CDR3: CASSSTGLAGPKYNEQFF
D: TRBD1; size: -; J: TRBJ1-1; V: TRBV9; DNA: TGTGCCAGCAGCCCCGAAGGGACAGGGTCCACTGAAGCTTTCTTT; CDR3: CASSPEGTGSTEAFF
D: TRBD2; size: few; J: TRBJ2-3; V: TRBV7-8; DNA: TGTGCCAGCAGCTCTAATAGCGGGAGGGGCACAGATACGCAGTATTTT; CDR3: CASSSNSGRGTDTQYF
D: TRBD2; size: -; J: TRBJ2-1; V: TRBV14; DNA: TGTGCCAGCAGCCAAGTGGGGGGAGGGTATATGGATGAGCAGTTCTTC; CDR3: CASSQVGGGYMDEQFF
D: -; size: -; J: TRBJ1-5; V: TRBV6-5; DNA: TGTGCCAGCAGTTATACCAATCAGCCCCAGCATTTT; CDR3: CASSYTNQPQHF
D: TRBD1; size: -; J: TRBJ2-2; V: TRBV27; DNA: TGTGCCAGCACCCCTGGGACAGGCCGGACGTCCGGGGAGCTGTTTTTT; CDR3: CASTPGTGRTSGELFF
D: -; size: -; J: TRBJ1-2; V: TRBV7-6; DNA: TGTGCCAGCTCCCCTGTATCTCTCAAGGGCTTTAACTATGGCTACACCTTC; CDR3: CASSPVSLKGFNYGYTF
D: TRBD2; size: -; J: TRBJ2-7; V: TRBV6-5; DNA: TGTGCCAGCAGTTACGTAAGCGGGAACGAGCAGTACTTC; CDR3: CASSYVSGNEQYF
D: -; size: once; J: TRBJ2-3; V: TRBV4-2; DNA: TGTGCCAGCAGCCAAGATCTCGGAGGGGCAGATACGCAGTATTTT; CDR3: CASSQDLGGADTQYF
D: -; size: -; J: TRBJ1-5; V: TRBV27; DNA: TGTGCCAGCAGTTTGGCAGGGACCAATCAGCCCCAGCATTTT; CDR3: CASSLAGTNQPQHF
D: TRBD1; size: -; J: TRBJ1-1; V: TRBV4-1; DNA: TGCGCCAGCAGCCAAGGAGACAGGGGGAGGACTGAAGCTTTCTTT; CDR3: CASSQGDRGRTEAFF
D: TRBD2; size: -; J: TRBJ2-2; V: TRBV7-9; DNA: TGTGCCAGCAGCTGGGGGGGTGCGGGATCCTACCCGGGCACCGGGGAGCTGTTTTTT; CDR3: CASSWGGAGSYPGTGELFF
D: -; size: -; J: TRBJ2-1; V: TRBV14; DNA: TGTGCCAGCAGCCCACTACTGAGCTCCTACAATGAGCAGTTCTTC; CDR3: CASSPLLSSYNEQFF
D: TRBD2; size: once; J: TRBJ2-1; V: TRBV11-2; DNA: TGTGCCAGCAGCCCGACTAGCGGGAGACGCTACCCTAACCAGTTCTTC; CDR3: CASSPTSGRRYPNQFF
D: -; size: once; J: TRBJ2-7; V: TRBV7-9; DNA: TGTGCCAGCAGCTTAGCGGAACTCTCGTTGGGCTACGAGCAGTACTTC; CDR3: CASSLAELSLGYEQYF
D: -; size: -; J: TRBJ1-1; V: TRBV13; DNA: TGTGCCAGCAGCCGAGGGGTGAACACTGAAGCTTTCTTT; CDR3: CASSRGVNTEAFF
D: -; size: -; J: TRBJ2-5; V: TRBV12-2; DNA: TGTGCAAGTCGCTTAGTGAACAGGGGGGCCTTGAAGACCCAGTACTTC; CDR3: CASRLVNRGALKTQYF
D: TRBD2; size: -; J: TRBJ2-3; V: TRBV7-8; DNA: TGTGCCAGCAGCTTGCTAGCGGGAGGAGGGAGCACAGATACGCAGTATTTT; CDR3: CASSLLAGGGSTDTQYF